This T cell receptor beta chain was identified during a study of T cell responses to AZD1222 COVID-19 vaccine. For the study at large: Samples with a second dose at about 4 or about 12 weeks were pooled together.

Data came from immunoSEQ multiplex PCR; TCRdb stores just in-frame clones and leaves some out. This sample yields 99,000 or so clones, of which roughly 90% are seen a single time; 15% to 20% belongs to the top ten. This CDR3 is built from 14 residues. CDR1 SGHAT and CDR2 FQNNGV come from the germline V gene. V was pared by 2 bases and J by 10 bases, with 17 bases between. The chain carries TRBV11-2 and TRBJ1-1, with D possibly TRBD1 on 6 matching bases. The receptor's source is an adult in good health. The sample consisted of peripheral blood, taken on day 0 of AZD1222 vaccination. The CDR3 loop is CASSLNPALGGAFF. The CDR3 bases are TGTGCCAGCAGCTTAAACCCCGCCCTAGGGGGAGCTTTCTTT.